This section outlines one T cell receptor beta chain sequence together with its context. Its antigen has not been determined. There are no base qualities to consult, and no much larger clone falls within one base. The source of the sample is a study of T cell changes during pregnancy in multiple sclerosis (dated by TCRdb to between 2018 and 2020). Regarding the study in general: Changes in the T cell repertoire over the course of pregnancy were examined in this study in women with multiple sclerosis.

Taken from cysteine to phenylalanine, the CDR3 has 14 residues. Of the read, only the CDR3 DNA is kept; its 42 bases are in frame from base 1. Reading the germline V gene (reference sequence) gives CDR1 SGHNT and CDR2 YYREEE. Trimming takes 6 bases from V and 5 bases from J, and the germline ends sit 15 bases apart. The library was generated by the immunoSEQ multiplex PCR assay. TCRdb carries this immuneACCESS record with in-frame sequences only. Its versions omit some clonotypes, under half of them owing to an unresolved V gene in the studies checked, with the rest unexplained. The sample includes 35,000 to 55,000 clones, with around 93% observed a single time. The ten largest make up over 0.45% of the sample.

The sequence came from a female donor with multiple sclerosis, enrolled in a pregnancy study. The sequences come from CD4+ T cells from peripheral blood mononuclear cells, collected in the third trimester of pregnancy. The sequence joins TRBV5-4 to TRBJ2-1; a tentative D call is TRBD1 (7 bases match). The DNA sequence is given as TGTGCCAGCACCCGCGGCGGGACAGACAATGAGCAGTTCTTC. This yields the protein CASTRGGTDNEQFF.